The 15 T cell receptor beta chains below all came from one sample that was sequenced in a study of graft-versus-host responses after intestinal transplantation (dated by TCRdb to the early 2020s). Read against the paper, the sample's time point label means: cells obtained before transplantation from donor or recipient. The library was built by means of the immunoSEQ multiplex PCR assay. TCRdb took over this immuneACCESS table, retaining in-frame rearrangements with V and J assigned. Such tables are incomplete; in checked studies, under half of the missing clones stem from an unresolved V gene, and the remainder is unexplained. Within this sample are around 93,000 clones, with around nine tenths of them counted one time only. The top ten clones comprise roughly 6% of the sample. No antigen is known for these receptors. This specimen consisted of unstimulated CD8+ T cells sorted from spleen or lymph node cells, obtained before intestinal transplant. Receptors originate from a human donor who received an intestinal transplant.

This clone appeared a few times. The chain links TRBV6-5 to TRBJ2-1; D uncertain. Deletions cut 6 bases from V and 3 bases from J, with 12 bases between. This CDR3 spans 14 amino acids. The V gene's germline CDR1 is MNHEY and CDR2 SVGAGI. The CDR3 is CASRPTTDYNEQFF. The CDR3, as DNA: TGTGCCAGCAGACCGACGACTGACTACAATGAGCAGTTCTTC.

The CDR3 reads CASSLVSDEQFF. CDR3 DNA: TGTGCCAGCAGCTTGGTTTCGGATGAGCAGTTCTTC. The rearrangement uses TRBV13 and TRBJ2-1, with unresolved D. Trimming shortened V by 3 bases and J by 8 bases, and 8 bases separated the two germline ends. The CDR3 sequence is 12 residues long. From germline, CDR1 is PRHDT and CDR2 FYEKMQ (reference sequence).

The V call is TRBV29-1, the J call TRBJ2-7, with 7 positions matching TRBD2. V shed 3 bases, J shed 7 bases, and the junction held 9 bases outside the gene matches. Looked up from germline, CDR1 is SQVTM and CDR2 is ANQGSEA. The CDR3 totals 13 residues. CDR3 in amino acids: CSVDVREHLEQYF. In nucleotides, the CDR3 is TGCAGCGTTGATGTGCGGGAGCACCTGGAGCAGTACTTC.

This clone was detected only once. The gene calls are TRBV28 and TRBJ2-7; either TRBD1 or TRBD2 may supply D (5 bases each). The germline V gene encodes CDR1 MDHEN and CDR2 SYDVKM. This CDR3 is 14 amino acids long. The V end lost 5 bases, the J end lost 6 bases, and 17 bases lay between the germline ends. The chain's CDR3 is CASSLKAGTLEQYF. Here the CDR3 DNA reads TGTGCCAGCAGTCTGAAGGCAGGGACCCTCGAGCAGTACTTC.

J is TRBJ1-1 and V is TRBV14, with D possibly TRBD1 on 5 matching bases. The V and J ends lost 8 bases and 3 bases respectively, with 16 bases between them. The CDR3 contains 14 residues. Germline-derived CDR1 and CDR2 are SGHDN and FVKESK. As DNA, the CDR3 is TGTGCCAGCGTGGGGGGGGAGACGGACACTGAAGCTTTCTTT. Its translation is CASVGGETDTEAFF.

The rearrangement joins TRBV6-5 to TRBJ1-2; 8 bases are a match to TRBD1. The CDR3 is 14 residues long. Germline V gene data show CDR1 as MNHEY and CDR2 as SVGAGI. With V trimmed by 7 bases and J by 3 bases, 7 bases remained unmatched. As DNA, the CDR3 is TGTGCCAGCACCAATATACAGGGGGACTATGGCTACACCTTC. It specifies CASTNIQGDYGYTF.

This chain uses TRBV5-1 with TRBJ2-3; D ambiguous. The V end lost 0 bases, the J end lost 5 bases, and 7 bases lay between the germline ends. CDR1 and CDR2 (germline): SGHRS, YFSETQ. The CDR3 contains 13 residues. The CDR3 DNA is TGCGCCAGCAGCTTGGGTGGGCTAGATACGCAGTATTTT. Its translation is CASSLGGLDTQYF.

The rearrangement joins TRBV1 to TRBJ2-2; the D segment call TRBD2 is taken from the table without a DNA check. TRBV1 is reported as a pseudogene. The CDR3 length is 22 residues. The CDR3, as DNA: TGCACCAGCAGCCAAGATATATGCCTAGCGGGAGGTCGGGTGAAAAACACCGGGGAGCTGTTTTTT. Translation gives CTSSQDICLAGGRVKNTGELFF.

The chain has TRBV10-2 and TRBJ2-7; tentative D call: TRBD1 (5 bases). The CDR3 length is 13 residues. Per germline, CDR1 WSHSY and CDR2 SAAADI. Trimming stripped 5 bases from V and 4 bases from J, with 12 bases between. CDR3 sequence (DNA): TGCGCCAGCAGTCCGACAGATCCTTACGAGCAGTACTTC. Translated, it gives CASSPTDPYEQYF.

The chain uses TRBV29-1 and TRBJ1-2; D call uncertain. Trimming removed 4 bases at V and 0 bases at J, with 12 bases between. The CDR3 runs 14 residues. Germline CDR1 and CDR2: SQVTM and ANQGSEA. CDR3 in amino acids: CSVVVGRTNYGYTF. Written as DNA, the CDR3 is TGCAGCGTTGTAGTGGGGAGGACTAACTATGGCTACACCTTC.

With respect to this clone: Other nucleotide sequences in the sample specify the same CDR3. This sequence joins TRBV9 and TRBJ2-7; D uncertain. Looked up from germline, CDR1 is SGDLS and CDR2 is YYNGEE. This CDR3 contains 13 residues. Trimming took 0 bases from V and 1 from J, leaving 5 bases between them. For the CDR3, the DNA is TGTGCCAGCAGCGTAGGCAGTTCCTACGAGCAGTACTTC. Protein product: CASSVGSSYEQYF.

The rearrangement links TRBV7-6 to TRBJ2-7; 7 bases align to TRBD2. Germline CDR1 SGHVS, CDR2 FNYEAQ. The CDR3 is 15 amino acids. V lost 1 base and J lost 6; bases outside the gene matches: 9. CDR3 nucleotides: TGTGCCAGCAGCTTAGAAGGACTAGAACGGGTCGAGCAGTACTTC. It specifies CASSLEGLERVEQYF.

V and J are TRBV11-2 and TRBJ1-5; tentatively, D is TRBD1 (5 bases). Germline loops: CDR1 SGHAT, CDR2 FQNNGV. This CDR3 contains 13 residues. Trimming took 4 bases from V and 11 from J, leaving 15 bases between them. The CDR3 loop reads CASSSLQGAAQHF. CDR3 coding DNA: TGTGCCAGCAGCTCCCTGCAAGGGGCAGCCCAGCATTTT.

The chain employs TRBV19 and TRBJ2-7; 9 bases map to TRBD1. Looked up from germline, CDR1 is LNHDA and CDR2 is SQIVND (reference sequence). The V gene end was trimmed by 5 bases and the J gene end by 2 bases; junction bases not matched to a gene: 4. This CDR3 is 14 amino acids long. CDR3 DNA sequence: TGTGCCAGTAGTGCGGGGACAGGGCCCTACGAGCAGTACTTC. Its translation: CASSAGTGPYEQYF. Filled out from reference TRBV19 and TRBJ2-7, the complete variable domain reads DGGITQSPKYLFRKEGQNVTLSCEQNLNHDAMYWYRQDPGQGLRLIYYSQIVNDFQKGDIAEGYSVSREKKESFPLTVTSAQKNPTAFYLCASSAGTGPYEQYFGPGTRLTVT.

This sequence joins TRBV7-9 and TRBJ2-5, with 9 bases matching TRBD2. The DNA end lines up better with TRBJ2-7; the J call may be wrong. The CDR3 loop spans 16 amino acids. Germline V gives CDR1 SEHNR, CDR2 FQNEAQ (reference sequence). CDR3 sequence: CASSLRETSGNYEQYF. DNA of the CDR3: TGTGCCAGCAGCTTACGAGAGACTAGCGGAAATTACGAGCAGTACTTC.